Included here is one TCR beta chain sequence, with context. Antigen specificity is unknown. TCRdb keeps only in-frame clones here, not all; method: immunoSEQ multiplex PCR. The sample contains around 1.1 million clones, around 77% of which appear only once. This sample is drawn from a study of shared clonotypes between healthy human individuals. Study at large: With ages of 18 to 49, the donors were two women and a few men.

Whole-study results and caveats: Generation of non-shared clonotypes was less probable than generation of clonotypes shared by all four donors.

The germline V gene has CDR1 MNHNS and CDR2 SASEGT. V gave up 5 bases and J gave up 3 bases, with 10 bases separating them. This CDR3 region has 13 residues. The sample taken for sequencing was memory CD4+ T cells from PBMCs. Subset: CD45RA-negative fraction. This receptor was identified in a man aged 18 to 29 in good health. Some clones in this sample may be carry-over from other donors' samples. J is TRBJ1-1 and V is TRBV6-1; D is unclear. CDR3 protein: CASSPRRYTEAFF. CDR3 coding DNA: TGTGCCAGCAGTCCCAGGCGGTACACTGAAGCTTTCTTT.